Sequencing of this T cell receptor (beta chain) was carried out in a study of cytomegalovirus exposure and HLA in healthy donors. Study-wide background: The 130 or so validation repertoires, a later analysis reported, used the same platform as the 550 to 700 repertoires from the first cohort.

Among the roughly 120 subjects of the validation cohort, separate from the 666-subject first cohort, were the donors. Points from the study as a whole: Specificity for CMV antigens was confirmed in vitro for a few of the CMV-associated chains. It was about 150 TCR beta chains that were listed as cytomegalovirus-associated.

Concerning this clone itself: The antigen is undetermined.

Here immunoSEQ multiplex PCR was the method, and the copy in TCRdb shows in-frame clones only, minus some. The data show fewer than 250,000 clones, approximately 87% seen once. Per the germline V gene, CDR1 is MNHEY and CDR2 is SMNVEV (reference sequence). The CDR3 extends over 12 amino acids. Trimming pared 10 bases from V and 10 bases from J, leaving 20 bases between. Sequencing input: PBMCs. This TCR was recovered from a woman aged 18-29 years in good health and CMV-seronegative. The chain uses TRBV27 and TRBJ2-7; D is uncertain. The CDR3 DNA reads TGTGCCACGGGCGACGCGGTAGGACCCCAGTACTTC. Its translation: CATGDAVGPQYF.